What follows are 5 T cell receptor beta chains derived from one specimen sequenced in a study of beta chain features in type 1 diabetes. Isolated RNA was reverse transcribed in full, so expressed TCRB transcripts were sequenced. Assay: immunoSEQ multiplex PCR; the TCRdb copy retains only in-frame clones and omits some. Of approximately 330,000 clones listed, roughly 11% are singletons. The sequencing input was naive CD4+ T cells from blood. The receptors were sampled from a woman aged 30 to 39 in good health.

This clone was detected a few times. The CDR3 region is CASSLERGMGAFF. The DNA of the CDR3 is TGCGCCAGCAGCTTGGAAAGGGGCATGGGAGCTTTCTTT. V is TRBV5-1 and J is TRBJ1-1, with a weak D call TRBD1 (5 bases). The CDR3 has 13 amino acids. CDR1 is SGHRS and CDR2 is YFSETQ in the germline V gene. V was cut by 0 bases and J by 10 bases, with 13 bases left in between.

The chain recombines TRBV4-3 with TRBJ2-1; 13 bases are a match to TRBD2. Per the germline V gene, CDR1 is LGHNA and CDR2 is YSLEER. The CDR3 runs 16 residues. With 0 bases clipped from V and 12 bases from J, the junction kept 8 bases outside the gene matches. Here the CDR3 DNA reads TGCGCCAGCAGCCAAGATCCCAGGACTAGCGGGAGACGGCAGTTCTTC. Translation gives CASSQDPRTSGRRQFF.

This clone was observed a handful of times. The chain is built from TRBV28 and TRBJ2-2; weak D call: TRBD1 (6 bases). The length of the CDR3 is 15 residues. Germline V gene lookup returns CDR1 MDHEN and CDR2 SYDVKM. Trimming pared 2 bases from V and 6 bases from J, leaving 13 bases between. The CDR3 DNA is TGTGCCAGCAGTTTAGGACAGTGGTCCGCCGGGGAGCTGTTTTTT. Translated: CASSLGQWSAGELFF. The full variable domain, rest sourced from reference TRBV28 and TRBJ2-2, is DVKVTQSSRYLVKRTGEKVFLECVQDMDHENMFWYRQDPGLGLRLIYFSYDVKMKEKGDIPEGYSVSREKKERFSLILESASTNQTSMYLCASSLGQWSAGELFFGEGSRLTVL.

A few counts support this clone. The chain combines TRBV28 with TRBJ2-1; no reliable D call. This CDR3 is built from 14 residues. CDR1 is MDHEN and CDR2 is SYDVKM in the germline V gene. Trimming took off 5 bases at V and 8 bases at J, with 16 bases between the two ends. CDR3: CASSPTTPLDEQFF. CDR3 bases: TGTGCCAGCAGTCCAACAACACCGTTGGATGAGCAGTTCTTC.

This clone was seen only a few times. The chain uses TRBV11-2 and TRBJ1-2, with TRBD1 identical over 9 bases. The CDR3 spans 15 residues. Germline V lookup: CDR1 SGHAT, CDR2 FQNNGV. J lost 4 bases, V lost 2 bases, and 5 bases had no gene match. Written as DNA, the CDR3 is TGTGCCAGCAGCTTAACAGGGGGCCAGATCTATGGCTACACCTTC. This codes for CASSLTGGQIYGYTF. The complete variable domain, with remaining parts taken from reference TRBV11-2 and TRBJ1-2, reads EAGVAQSPRYKIIEKRQSVAFWCNPISGHATLYWYQQILGQGPKLLIQFQNNGVVDDSQLPKDRFSAERLKGVDSTLKIQPAKLEDSAVYLCASSLTGGQIYGYTFGSGTRLTVV.